This entry lists 31 T cell receptor beta chains sequenced from one sample in a study of blood T cell repertoires in COVID-19. Produced via immunoSEQ multiplex PCR; TCRdb's table is partial and in-frame only. Among approximately 220,000 clones listed, approximately 90% were seen once. Sequencing was performed on PBMCs or T cells enriched from blood (not recorded which). The receptors here all came from a woman in her forties with acute COVID-19.

This clone was seen just once. The V call is TRBV7-2, the J call TRBJ1-2; D ambiguous. The V end was cut by 1 base, the J end by 7 bases, with 4 bases between. This CDR3 has 11 residues. Per the germline V gene, CDR1 is SGHTA and CDR2 is FQGNSA. The CDR3 DNA follows: TGTGCCAGCAGCTTAGTTCGTGGCTACACCTTC. Translated: CASSLVRGYTF.

The chain joins TRBV7-2 to TRBJ2-1, with 8 bases aligning to TRBD1. The ends lost 5 bases at V and 8 bases at J; junction bases unmatched: 5. This CDR3 comprises 13 residues. Germline lookup yields CDR1 SGHTA and CDR2 FQGNSA. The CDR3 loop is CASSVAGGDEQFF. DNA for the CDR3: TGTGCCAGCAGCGTCGCAGGGGGCGATGAGCAGTTCTTC.

V is TRBV9 and J is TRBJ2-7, with 8 bases lining up with TRBD2. The junction had 8 bases not matched to a gene; V was cut back by 4 bases and J by 2 bases. Germline CDR1 SGDLS, CDR2 YYNGEE. CDR3 length: 15 residues. The CDR3 DNA follows: TGTGCCAGCAGCCCACTAGCGGAACCAACCTACGAGCAGTACTTC. Its protein is CASSPLAEPTYEQYF. The full variable domain, its missing parts supplied by reference TRBV9 and TRBJ2-7, is DSGVTQTPKHLITATGQRVTLRCSPRSGDLSVYWYQQSLDQGLQFLIQYYNGEERAKGNILERFSAQQFPDLHSELNLSSLELGDSALYFCASSPLAEPTYEQYFGPGTRLTVT.

The chain employs TRBV28 and TRBJ1-1; D ambiguous. Germline V gives CDR1 MDHEN, CDR2 SYDVKM. Trimming removed 3 bases at V and 1 base at J, with 15 bases between. The length of the CDR3 is 16 residues. The CDR3 here is CASSFPRREGNTEAFF. DNA of the CDR3: TGTGCCAGCAGTTTCCCGCGGCGGGAGGGGAACACTGAAGCTTTCTTT.

The chain joins TRBV2 to TRBJ1-1, with D possibly being TRBD1 (5 bases). CDR1 is SNHLY, CDR2 FYNNEI, per germline. This CDR3 region has 13 residues. V was trimmed by 9 bases and J by 2 bases, leaving 13 bases between them. CDR3 amino acids: CARYDSQNTEAFF. Here the CDR3 DNA reads TGTGCCAGATACGACAGTCAAAACACTGAAGCTTTCTTT.

Here the CDR3 reads CASRPSIAKGEQYF. The DNA of the CDR3 is TGTGCCAGCAGGCCCTCTATAGCCAAGGGGGAGCAGTACTTC. The chain joins TRBV6-5 to TRBJ2-7, with a weak D call TRBD1 (5 bases). Germline V gene sequence: CDR1 MNHEY, CDR2 SVGAGI. The V gene lost 6 bases and the J gene lost 7 bases, with 19 bases spanning the gap. The CDR3 totals 14 residues.

The chain has TRBV18 and TRBJ1-2; 8 bases are shared with TRBD1. From germline, CDR1 is KGHSH and CDR2 LQKENI. J lost 7 bases, V lost 3 bases, and 4 bases had no gene match. The CDR3 loop spans 13 amino acids. The CDR3 spells CASSPFGQGGYTF. DNA for the CDR3: TGTGCCAGCTCACCCTTTGGACAGGGTGGCTACACCTTC. Variable domain in full (rest from reference TRBV18 and TRBJ1-2): NAGVMQNPRHLVRRRGQEARLRCSPMKGHSHVYWYRQLPEEGLKFMVYLQKENIIDESGMPKERFSAEFPKEGPSILRIQQVVRGDSAAYFCASSPFGQGGYTFGSGTRLTVV.

The chain links TRBV7-3 to TRBJ1-2; no firm D call. Germline V gene lookup returns CDR1 SGHTA and CDR2 FQGTGA. The V end lost 1 base, the J end lost 7 bases, and 10 bases lay between the germline ends. The CDR3 spans 13 residues. The CDR3 DNA reads as TGTGCCAGCAGCTTAAAAGAGACACTTGGCTACACCTTC. Residues: CASSLKETLGYTF. Looking up the rest from reference TRBV7-3 and TRBJ1-2 gives the full variable domain: GAGVSQTPSNKVTEKGKYVELRCDPISGHTALYWYRQSLGQGPEFLIYFQGTGAADDSGLPNDRFFAVRPEGSVSTLKIQRTERGDSAVYLCASSLKETLGYTFGSGTRLTVV.

The rearrangement links TRBV19 to TRBJ1-6; 7 nucleotides match TRBD1. The CDR3 runs to 17 residues. V trimming: 7 bases; J trimming: 1 base; junction bases outside the gene matches: 10. The germline gives CDR1 LNHDA, CDR2 SQIVND (reference sequence). DNA for the CDR3: TGTGCCAGTAAGATCTCGGGGGACAGTTCCTATAATTCACCCCTCCACTTT. It translates to CASKISGDSSYNSPLHF.

The chain has TRBV9 and TRBJ2-3; 10 bases fit TRBD2. The CDR3 has 16 residues. Germline trimming cut 0 bases from V and 4 bases from J; bases unmatched to any gene: 5. Germline loops: CDR1 SGDLS, CDR2 YYNGEE. This CDR3 is CASSVGESGGADTQYF. Here the CDR3 DNA reads TGTGCCAGCAGCGTAGGGGAGAGCGGGGGGGCAGATACGCAGTATTTT. The variable domain in full, with the rest retrieved from reference TRBV9 and TRBJ2-3, is DSGVTQTPKHLITATGQRVTLRCSPRSGDLSVYWYQQSLDQGLQFLIQYYNGEERAKGNILERFSAQQFPDLHSELNLSSLELGDSALYFCASSVGESGGADTQYFGPGTRLTVL.

V gene TRBV5-1 combines with J gene TRBJ1-1; 12 bases fit TRBD1. Germline V gives CDR1 SGHRS, CDR2 YFSETQ. The CDR3 covers 18 residues. Germline trimming cut 3 bases from V and 1 base from J; bases unmatched to any gene: 10. CDR3 in DNA: TGCGCCAGCAGCTCGGCCGGGACAGGGGGCCCTCAGAACACTGAAGCTTTCTTT. Translated, it gives CASSSAGTGGPQNTEAFF.

The chain employs TRBV5-1 and TRBJ2-5; 7 bases align to TRBD1. V shed 5 bases, J shed 1 base, and the junction held 5 bases outside the gene matches. CDR1 is SGHRS, CDR2 YFSETQ, per germline. This CDR3 is built from 14 residues. The CDR3 spells CASRPGQPQETQYF. The CDR3 nucleotides read TGCGCCAGCAGACCGGGACAGCCCCAAGAGACCCAGTACTTC.

The CDR3 loop is CASSLPSWETQYF. The CDR3 DNA sequence: TGTGCCAGCAGTTTACCTAGCTGGGAGACCCAGTACTTC. This rearrangement joins TRBV12-3 or TRBV12-4 to TRBJ2-5; D perhaps matches TRBD2 (5 bases). V gave up 2 bases and J gave up 5 bases, with 9 bases separating them. The CDR3 has 13 residues.

This clone was seen a few times. The gene calls are TRBV30 and TRBJ1-6, with a possible D match to TRBD1 (6 bases). Germline CDR1 is GTSNPN and CDR2 is SVGIG (reference sequence). The V end was cut by 0 bases, the J end by 6 bases, with 12 bases between. This CDR3 is 15 amino acids long. This chain's CDR3 is CAWSVAGAFNSPLHF. The CDR3 bases are TGTGCCTGGAGTGTCGCAGGGGCTTTTAATTCACCCCTCCACTTT.

DNA for the CDR3: TGTGCCAGCAGCGAGGCGGGGGGACTCCTCTATGGCTACACCTTC. Amino acids: CASSEAGGLLYGYTF. The gene calls are TRBV2 and TRBJ1-2; tentatively, D is TRBD1 (5 bases). With 6 bases removed from V and 4 bases from J, the gap between germline ends came to 18 bases. The CDR3 is made up of 15 amino acids. Germline assignment: CDR1 SNHLY and CDR2 FYNNEI.

A remark on this clone: An end of the junction differs from the germline gene, which may be a read error. V gene TRBV12-3 or TRBV12-4 combines with J gene TRBJ1-1; D possibly corresponds to TRBD1 (5 bases). This CDR3 region has 13 residues. The CDR3 DNA reads as TGTGCCAGCAGTTTAGGTTGGGACTTCCCGCGATATTTT. This gives the protein CASSLGWDFPRYF.

V and J are TRBV6-1 and TRBJ1-1; perhaps TRBD1 as D (5 bases). CDR3 length: 16 residues. The V end lost 1 base, the J end lost 1 base, and 13 bases lay between the germline ends. Germline V lookup: CDR1 MNHNS, CDR2 SASEGT. This CDR3 reads CASSEDMVGQNTEAFF. The CDR3 region has the DNA TGTGCCAGCAGTGAAGATATGGTTGGACAGAACACTGAAGCTTTCTTT.

The gene calls are TRBV5-1 and TRBJ2-1; TRBD1 agrees at 9 bases. Germline values: CDR1 SGHRS, CDR2 YFSETQ. Losses at the gene ends were 4 bases for V and 5 bases for J; bases not matched to a gene: 7. The CDR3 covers 15 residues. CDR3 in DNA: TGCGCCAGCAGCCCACGGGACAGGGAGAACAATGAGCAGTTCTTC. Its protein is CASSPRDRENNEQFF. Together with reference TRBV5-1 and TRBJ2-1, the CDR3 gives the full variable domain: KAGVTQTPRYLIKTRGQQVTLSCSPISGHRSVSWYQQTPGQGLQFLFEYFSETQRNKGNFPGRFSGRQFSNSRSEMNVSTLELGDSALYLCASSPRDRENNEQFFGPGTRLTVL.

The chain joins TRBV27 to TRBJ2-7; 8 bases line up with TRBD1. CDR1 and CDR2 (germline): MNHEY, SMNVEV (reference sequence). The CDR3 spans 15 residues. V lost 4 bases to trimming and J lost 0 bases; unmatched junction nucleotides: 5. CDR3 protein: CASSSPDRGSYEQYF. The CDR3, as DNA: TGTGCCAGCAGTTCCCCTGACAGGGGCTCCTACGAGCAGTACTTC.

The rearrangement links TRBV13 to TRBJ2-7; the D is unclear. Germline CDR1 is PRHDT and CDR2 is FYEKMQ (reference sequence). This CDR3 has 14 residues. V gave up 0 bases and J gave up 5 bases, with 11 bases separating them. CDR3: CASSLGGSRHEQYF. CDR3 coding DNA: TGTGCCAGCAGCTTAGGGGGCAGTAGACACGAGCAGTACTTC.

The chain employs TRBV7-8 and TRBJ1-2; tentative D call: TRBD1 (6 bases). Germline V gene sequence: CDR1 SGHVS, CDR2 FQNEAQ. CDR3 length: 13 residues. Between the trimmed V and J ends, which lost 0 bases and 8 bases, there was a span of 10 bases. DNA for the CDR3: TGTGCCAGCAGCTTAGCGGGGGCTGGCGGCTACACCTTC. The encoded protein is CASSLAGAGGYTF.

The sample holds one count of this clone. This sequence joins TRBV2 and TRBJ2-1; D may be TRBD1 (5 bases). The germline V gene has CDR1 SNHLY and CDR2 FYNNEI. The CDR3 totals 13 residues. The ends were cut back, 6 bases at V and 4 bases at J, with 10 bases in the middle. Here the CDR3 reads CASRLTDYNEQFF. For the CDR3, the DNA is TGTGCCAGCAGGCTGACAGATTACAATGAGCAGTTCTTC.

The V and J genes are TRBV6-5 and TRBJ2-7; D gene ambiguous. The V gene's germline CDR1 is MNHEY and CDR2 SVGAGI. V was cut by 10 bases and J by 5 bases, with 15 bases left in between. This CDR3 has 12 residues. The CDR3 region has the DNA TGTGCCACCACTCATTTCTCTCACGAGCAGTACTTC. Amino acid sequence: CATTHFSHEQYF.

The gene calls are TRBV29-1 and TRBJ1-1; weak D call: TRBD1 (6 bases). The V and J ends lost 6 bases and 6 bases respectively, with 14 bases between them. There are 12 residues in the CDR3. Germline V gene sequence: CDR1 SQVTM, CDR2 ANQGSEA. The CDR3 nucleotides are TGCAGCGTGGTTCAGGGGCCCCCTGAAGCTTTCTTT. Translating gives CSVVQGPPEAFF.

Here the CDR3 DNA reads TGTGCCAGTAGTATTCTTGGGGCGAACACTGAAGCTTTCTTT. This translates into CASSILGANTEAFF. The chain combines TRBV19 with TRBJ1-1, with D possibly matching TRBD1 (5 bases). The germline V and J ends were trimmed by 3 bases and 1 base, with 9 bases remaining between them. CDR1 is LNHDA, CDR2 SQIVND, per germline (reference sequence). The CDR3 loop spans 14 amino acids.

The CDR3 sequence: CASSFQRQEAGYTF. The CDR3 region has the DNA TGTGCCAGTAGTTTCCAAAGACAGGAGGCGGGCTACACCTTC. This rearrangement joins TRBV19 to TRBJ1-2; maybe TRBD1 (6 bases). Between the trimmed V and J ends, which lost 5 bases and 8 bases, there was a span of 18 bases. The CDR3 extends over 14 amino acids. The germline V gene has CDR1 LNHDA and CDR2 SQIVND (reference sequence).

This chain uses TRBV9 with TRBJ1-2; 8 nucleotides agree with TRBD1. The CDR3 extends over 15 amino acids. Germline CDR1 is SGDLS and CDR2 is YYNGEE. V was pared by 3 bases and J by 2 bases, with 6 bases of the junction left unmatched. The CDR3 nucleotides read TGTGCCAGCAGCGCGACAGGGGCCGGAAACTATGGCTACACCTTC. Translation: CASSATGAGNYGYTF.

This clone was seen a few times. The chain couples TRBV7-2 to TRBJ1-6, with 7 bases lining up with TRBD1. The CDR3 is 15 residues long. J lost 6 bases, V lost 1 base, and 3 bases had no gene match. Per the germline V gene, CDR1 is SGHTA and CDR2 is FQGNSA. CDR3 protein: CASSLGYRGNSPLHF. CDR3 bases: TGTGCCAGCAGCTTAGGTTACAGGGGTAATTCACCCCTCCACTTT.

The chain combines TRBV19 with TRBJ1-4; D is undetermined. Germline loops: CDR1 LNHDA, CDR2 SQIVND (reference sequence). The CDR3 has 13 residues. Trimming pared 9 bases from V and 6 bases from J, leaving 14 bases between. CDR3 amino acids: CASRRKVHEKLFF. For the CDR3, the DNA is TGTGCCAGCAGGAGGAAGGTACATGAAAAACTGTTTTTT.

This clone showed up just a few times. The chain links TRBV19 to TRBJ1-1; TRBD1 is a possible D gene (6 bases). Trimming shortened V by 4 bases and J by 3 bases, and 6 bases separated the two germline ends. CDR1 is LNHDA and CDR2 is SQIVND in the germline V gene (reference sequence). This CDR3 has 12 residues. The CDR3 sequence: CASSTGDTEAFF. CDR3 nucleotides: TGTGCCAGTAGTACAGGGGACACTGAAGCTTTCTTT.

This clone has just a few counts. The V gene is TRBV19, the J gene TRBJ2-7, with 9 positions matching TRBD1. Germline CDR1 LNHDA, CDR2 SQIVND (reference sequence). V lost 5 bases to trimming and J lost 4 bases; unmatched junction nucleotides: 12. This CDR3 has 16 amino acids. In DNA form, the CDR3 reads TGTGCCAGTAGTGACACAGGACAGGGGAAAAAGTACGAGCAGTACTTC. Amino acids: CASSDTGQGKKYEQYF.